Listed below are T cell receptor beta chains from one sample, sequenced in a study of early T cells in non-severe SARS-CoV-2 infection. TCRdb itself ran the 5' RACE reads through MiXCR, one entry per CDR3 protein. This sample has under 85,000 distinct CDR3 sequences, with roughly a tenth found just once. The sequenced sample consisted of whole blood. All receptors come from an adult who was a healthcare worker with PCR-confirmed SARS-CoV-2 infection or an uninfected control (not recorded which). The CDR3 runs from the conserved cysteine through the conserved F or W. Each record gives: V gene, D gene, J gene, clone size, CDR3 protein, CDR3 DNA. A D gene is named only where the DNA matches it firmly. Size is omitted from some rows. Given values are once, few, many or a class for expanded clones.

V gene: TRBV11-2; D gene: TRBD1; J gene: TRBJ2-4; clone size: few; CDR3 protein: CASSHRGSGEVKNIQYF; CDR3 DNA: TGTGCCAGCAGCCACAGGGGGTCAGGGGAAGTCAAAAACATTCAGTACTTC
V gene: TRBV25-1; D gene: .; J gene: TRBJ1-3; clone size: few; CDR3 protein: CASSQQGPGNTIYF; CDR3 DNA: TGTGCCAGCAGTCAGCAGGGTCCTGGAAACACCATATATTTT
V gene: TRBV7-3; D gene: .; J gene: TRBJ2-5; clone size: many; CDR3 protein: CASSPNLQETQYF; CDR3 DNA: TGTGCCAGCAGCCCGAACCTCCAAGAGACCCAGTACTTC
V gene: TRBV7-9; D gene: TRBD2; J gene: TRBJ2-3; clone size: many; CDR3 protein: CASSPRRTSGADTQYF; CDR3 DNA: TGTGCCAGCAGCCCCCGCAGGACTAGCGGGGCAGATACGCAGTATTTT
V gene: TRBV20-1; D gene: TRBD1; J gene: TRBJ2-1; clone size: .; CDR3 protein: CSARGTGGVLRQFF; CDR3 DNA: TGCAGTGCTAGAGGGACAGGGGGCGTTCTTCGGCAGTTCTTC
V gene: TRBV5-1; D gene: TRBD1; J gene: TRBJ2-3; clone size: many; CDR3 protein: CASSSAGTDTDTQYF; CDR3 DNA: TGCGCCAGCAGCTCGGCCGGGACAGACACAGATACGCAGTATTTT
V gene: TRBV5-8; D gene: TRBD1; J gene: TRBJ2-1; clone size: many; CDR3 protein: CASSLGQGTYNEQFF; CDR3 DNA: TGTGCCAGCAGCTTGGGACAGGGCACCTACAATGAGCAGTTCTTC
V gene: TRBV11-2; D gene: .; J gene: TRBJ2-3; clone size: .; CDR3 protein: CASSLDNQETDTQYF; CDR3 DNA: TGTGCCAGCAGCTTAGACAACCAAGAAACAGATACGCAGTATTTT
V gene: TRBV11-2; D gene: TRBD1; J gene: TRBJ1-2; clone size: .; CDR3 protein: CASSQGTGNINYGYTF; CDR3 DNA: TGTGCCAGCAGCCAAGGGACAGGGAACATTAACTATGGCTACACCTTC
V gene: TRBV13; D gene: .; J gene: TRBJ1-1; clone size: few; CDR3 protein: CASSLDTVTEAFF; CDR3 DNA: TGTGCCAGCAGCCTGGACACCGTCACTGAAGCTTTCTTT
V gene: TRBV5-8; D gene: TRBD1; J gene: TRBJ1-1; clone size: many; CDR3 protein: CASSQGQVLIMNTEAFF; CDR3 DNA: TGTGCCAGCAGCCAAGGACAGGTCCTTATCATGAACACTGAAGCTTTCTTT
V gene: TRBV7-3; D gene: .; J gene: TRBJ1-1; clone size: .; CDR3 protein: CASAAGGDTEAFF; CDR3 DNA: TGTGCCAGCGCAGCCGGGGGCGACACTGAAGCTTTCTTT
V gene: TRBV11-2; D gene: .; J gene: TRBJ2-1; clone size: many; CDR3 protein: CASSLEQNEQFF; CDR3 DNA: TGTGCCAGCAGCTTAGAACAAAATGAGCAGTTCTTC
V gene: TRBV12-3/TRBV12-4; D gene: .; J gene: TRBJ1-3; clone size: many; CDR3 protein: CASSLGNTIYF; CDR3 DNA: TGTGCCAGCAGTTTGGGAAACACCATATATTTT
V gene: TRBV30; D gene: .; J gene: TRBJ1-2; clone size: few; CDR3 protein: CAWSSGEYGYTF; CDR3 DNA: TGTGCCTGGAGTTCCGGGGAATATGGCTACACCTTC
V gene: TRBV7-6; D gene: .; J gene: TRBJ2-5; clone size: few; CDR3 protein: CASSLTWGQETQYF; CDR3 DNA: TGTGCCAGCAGCTTGACGTGGGGCCAAGAGACCCAGTACTTC
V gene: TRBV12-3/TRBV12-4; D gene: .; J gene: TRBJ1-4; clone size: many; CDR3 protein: CASSLRNRFGEKLFF; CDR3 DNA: TGTGCCAGCAGTTTAAGGAACCGATTCGGGGAAAAACTGTTTTTT
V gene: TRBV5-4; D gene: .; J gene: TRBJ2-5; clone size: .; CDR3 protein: CASSTAYQETQYF; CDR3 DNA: TGTGCCTCCTCGACGGCCTACCAAGAGACCCAGTACTTC
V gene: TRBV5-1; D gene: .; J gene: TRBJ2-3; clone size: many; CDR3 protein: CASSLYGFGADTQYF; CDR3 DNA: TGCGCCAGCAGCTTGTACGGTTTTGGGGCAGATACGCAGTATTTT
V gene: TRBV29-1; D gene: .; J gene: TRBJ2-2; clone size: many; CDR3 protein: CSAVSPGRSHTGELFF; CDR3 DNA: TGCAGCGCTGTAAGTCCCGGGAGAAGTCATACCGGGGAGCTGTTTTTT
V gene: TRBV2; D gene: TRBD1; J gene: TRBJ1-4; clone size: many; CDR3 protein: CASSGLRDRNEKLFF; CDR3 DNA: TGTGCCAGCAGTGGGCTACGGGACAGAAATGAAAAACTGTTTTTT
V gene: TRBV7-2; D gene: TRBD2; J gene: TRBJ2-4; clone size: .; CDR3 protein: CASSADSGANIQYF; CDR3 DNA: TGTGCCAGCAGCGCCGATAGCGGGGCCAACATTCAGTACTTC
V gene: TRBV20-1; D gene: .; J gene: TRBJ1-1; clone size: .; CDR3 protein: CSAIPPGGGTEAFF; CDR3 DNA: TGCAGTGCTATCCCCCCCGGAGGCGGGACTGAAGCTTTCTTT
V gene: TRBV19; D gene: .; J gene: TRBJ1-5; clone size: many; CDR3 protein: CASSPGTLGGNQPQHF; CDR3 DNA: TGTGCCAGTAGTCCCGGGACACTTGGAGGCAATCAGCCCCAGCATTTT
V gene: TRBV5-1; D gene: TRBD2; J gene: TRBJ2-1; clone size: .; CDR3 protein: CASSFSSASGANEQFF; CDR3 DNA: TGCGCCAGCAGCTTCTCTTCCGCTAGCGGGGCCAATGAGCAGTTCTTC
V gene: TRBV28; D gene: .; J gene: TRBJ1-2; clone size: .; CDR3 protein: CASSLEVNGYTF; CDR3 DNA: TGTGCCAGCAGTTTAGAGGTGAATGGCTACACCTTC
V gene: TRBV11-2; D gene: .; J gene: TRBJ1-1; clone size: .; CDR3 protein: CASSQNEAFF; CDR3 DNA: TGTGCCAGCAGCCAAAATGAAGCTTTCTTT
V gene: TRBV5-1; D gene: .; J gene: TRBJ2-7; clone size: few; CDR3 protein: CASSLDGTFSYEQYF; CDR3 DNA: TGCGCCAGCAGCTTGGACGGTACCTTCTCCTACGAGCAGTACTTC
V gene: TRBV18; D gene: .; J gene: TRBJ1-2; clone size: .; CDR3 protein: CASSPPDSNYGYTF; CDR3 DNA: TGTGCCAGCTCACCCCCAGATTCTAACTATGGCTACACCTTC
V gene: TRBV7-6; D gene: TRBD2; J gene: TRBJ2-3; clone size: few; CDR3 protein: CASSVPSGPYTDTQYF; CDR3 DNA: TGTGCCAGCAGCGTTCCTAGCGGCCCTTACACAGATACGCAGTATTTT
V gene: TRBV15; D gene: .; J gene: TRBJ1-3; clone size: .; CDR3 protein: CATSRDQRYHSGNTIYF; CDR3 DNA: TGTGCCACCAGCAGAGATCAGCGGTACCACTCTGGAAACACCATATATTTT
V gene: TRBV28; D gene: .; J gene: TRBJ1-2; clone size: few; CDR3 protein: CASTPGYGYTF; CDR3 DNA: TGTGCCAGCACCCCAGGGTATGGCTACACCTTC
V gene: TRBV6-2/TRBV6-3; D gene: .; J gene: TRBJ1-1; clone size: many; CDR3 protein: CASSYRQTGNTEAFF; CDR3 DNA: TGTGCCAGCAGTTACCGCCAGACAGGGAACACTGAAGCTTTCTTT
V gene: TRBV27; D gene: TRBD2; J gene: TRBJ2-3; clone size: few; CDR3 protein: CASSSQGGSYPPTNTDTQYF; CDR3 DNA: TGTGCCAGCAGTTCCCAAGGCGGGAGTTATCCCCCGACCAACACAGATACGCAGTATTTT
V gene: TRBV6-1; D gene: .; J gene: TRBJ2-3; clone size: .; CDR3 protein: CASITDTDTQYF; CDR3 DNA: TGTGCCAGCATTACAGACACAGATACGCAGTATTTT
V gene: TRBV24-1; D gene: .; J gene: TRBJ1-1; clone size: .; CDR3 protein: CATSDFGEAFF; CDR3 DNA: TGTGCCACCAGTGATTTTGGGGAAGCTTTCTTT
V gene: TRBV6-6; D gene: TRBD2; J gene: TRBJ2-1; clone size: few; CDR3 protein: CASSYWARGFGNEQFF; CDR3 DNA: TGTGCCAGCAGTTACTGGGCGCGGGGGTTTGGAAATGAGCAGTTCTTC
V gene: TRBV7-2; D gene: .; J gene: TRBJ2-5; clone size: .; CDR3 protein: CASSFGSGTQETQYF; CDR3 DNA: TGTGCCAGCAGCTTCGGTTCAGGGACCCAAGAGACCCAGTACTTC
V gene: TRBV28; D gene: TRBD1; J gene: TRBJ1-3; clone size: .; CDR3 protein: CASSFPGTGKDTIYF; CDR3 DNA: TGTGCCAGCAGTTTCCCGGGGACAGGGAAGGACACCATATATTTT
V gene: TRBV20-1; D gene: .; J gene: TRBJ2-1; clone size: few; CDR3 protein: CSGVGQGVNERFF; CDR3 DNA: TGCAGTGGCGTGGGGCAAGGGGTCAATGAGCGGTTCTTC
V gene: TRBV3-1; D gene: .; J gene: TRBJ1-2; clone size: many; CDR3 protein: CASSQDNRLGYTF; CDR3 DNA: TGTGCCAGCAGCCAAGATAACCGATTGGGCTACACCTTC
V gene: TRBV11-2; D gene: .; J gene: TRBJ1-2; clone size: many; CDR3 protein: CASSLDRGRRYGYTF; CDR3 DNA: TGTGCCAGCAGCTTAGATCGGGGCCGGCGCTATGGCTACACCTTC
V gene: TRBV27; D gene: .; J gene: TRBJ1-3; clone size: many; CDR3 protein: CASSLTVGNTIYF; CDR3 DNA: TGTGCCAGCAGTTTGACAGTTGGAAACACCATATATTTT
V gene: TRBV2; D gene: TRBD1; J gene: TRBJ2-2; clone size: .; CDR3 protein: CASHRGRSTGELFF; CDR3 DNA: TGTGCCAGCCACAGGGGAAGGAGCACCGGGGAGCTGTTTTTT
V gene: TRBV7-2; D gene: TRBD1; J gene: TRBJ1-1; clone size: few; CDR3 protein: CASSPGTGGYREAFF; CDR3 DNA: TGTGCCAGCAGCCCCGGAACAGGGGGCTATCGGGAAGCTTTCTTT
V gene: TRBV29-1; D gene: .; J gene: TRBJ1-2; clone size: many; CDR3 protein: CSVEKDGYTF; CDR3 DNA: TGCAGCGTTGAAAAGGATGGCTACACCTTC
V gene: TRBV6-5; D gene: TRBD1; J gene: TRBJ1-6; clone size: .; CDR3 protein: CASSYNGQGKNSPLHF; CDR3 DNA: TGTGCCAGCAGTTACAACGGACAGGGAAAAAATTCACCCCTCCACTTT
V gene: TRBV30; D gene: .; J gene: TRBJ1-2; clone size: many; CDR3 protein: CAWSVRSGAYGYTF; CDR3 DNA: TGTGCCTGGAGTGTACGGTCAGGGGCCTATGGCTACACCTTC
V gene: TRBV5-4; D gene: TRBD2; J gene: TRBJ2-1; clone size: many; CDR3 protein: CASSPTSGSRNEQFF; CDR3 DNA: TGTGCCAGCAGCCCCACTAGCGGGTCAAGAAATGAGCAGTTCTTC
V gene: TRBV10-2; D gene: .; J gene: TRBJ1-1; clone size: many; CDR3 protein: CASSDTPTEAFF; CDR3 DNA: TGCGCCAGCAGTGATACCCCGACTGAAGCTTTCTTT
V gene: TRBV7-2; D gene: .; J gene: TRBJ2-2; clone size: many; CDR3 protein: CASSLVAGRGPGELFF; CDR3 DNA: TGTGCCAGCAGCTTAGTCGCGGGACGGGGACCCGGGGAGCTGTTTTTT